Sequencing of this T cell receptor (beta chain) was carried out in a study of OX40 agonist ivuxolimab in advanced cancers. About the study: Patients were 82.7% male with ages roughly 20 to 90, mean around 61.

Profiled with immunoSEQ multiplex PCR; TCRdb holds only in-frame clones, not every one. The table shows around 40,000 clones, with 92% occurring only once. This clonotype was obtained from an adult with an advanced solid tumor such as melanoma, head and neck, liver or kidney cancer. The starting material was CD4+ or CD8+ T cells sorted from blood, obtained in a trial of the OX40 agonist ivuxolimab.

DNA for the CDR3: TGTGCCAACGTGAAAGGGACCGAAGCTTTCTTT. Protein: CANVKGTEAFF. This chain links TRBV6-1 with TRBJ1-1, with a weak D call TRBD1 (5 bases). Deletions cut 10 bases from V and 8 bases from J, with 14 bases between. Germline CDR1 is MNHNS and CDR2 is SASEGT. The CDR3 extends over 11 amino acids.